These 31 T cell receptor beta chains were sequenced from one sample in a study of beta chain features in type 1 diabetes. Their specific antigens are unknown. Notes on the study in general: Within each of all four CD4+ subsets, Type 1 diabetes patients had TCRB CDR3s that were moderately but significantly shorter.

Expressed TCRB transcripts got sequenced, as all isolated RNA was reverse transcribed. Profiling relied on immunoSEQ multiplex PCR, and the TCRdb table lists in-frame clones only, not all of them. The sample lists roughly 260,000 clones, about a fifth occurring once. Input material: naive CD4+ T cells from blood. The receptor set was obtained from a woman in her thirties or forties with type 1 diabetes.

This clone has just a few counts. CDR3: CASSSGGLAGHNEQFF. CDR3 sequence (DNA): TGTGCCAGCAGCTCGGGGGGGCTAGCGGGGCACAATGAGCAGTTCTTC. V and J are TRBV28 and TRBJ2-1, with 9 bases lining up with TRBD2. The CDR3 spans 16 residues. The germline V gene has CDR1 MDHEN and CDR2 SYDVKM. V was clipped by 6 bases and J by 5 bases; unmatched bases: 11.

This clone has just a few counts. This chain links TRBV2 with TRBJ2-6; TRBD1 aligns across 8 bases. Germline CDR1 reads SNHLY; CDR2 reads FYNNEI. This CDR3 region has 17 residues. Trimming took 8 bases from V and 2 from J; bases not matched to a gene: 11. DNA of the CDR3: TGTGCCAGCGGCCGGACAGGGATCTTCCCTGGGGCCAACGTCCTGACTTTC. Translated, it gives CASGRTGIFPGANVLTF.

As for this clone: The sample holds other DNA sequences that translate to the same CDR3. DNA for the CDR3: TGTGCCAGCAGCGAGACAGTAAACACTGAAGCTTTCTTT. It codes for CASSETVNTEAFF. V and J are TRBV9 and TRBJ1-1; D is perhaps TRBD1 (5 bases). Germline V CDR1 and CDR2: SGDLS, YYNGEE. V was clipped by 3 bases and J by 2 bases, with 8 bases between them. The CDR3 loop spans 13 amino acids.

The count of this clone is one. The CDR3 reads CASSHKIADSNTEAFF. CDR3 nucleotide sequence: TGCGCCAGCAGCCACAAGATCGCGGACAGTAACACTGAAGCTTTCTTT. The chain couples TRBV4-1 to TRBJ1-1; perhaps TRBD1 as D (6 bases). The V gene lost 3 bases and the J gene lost 2 bases, with 16 bases spanning the gap. The CDR3 has 16 residues. Per the germline V gene, CDR1 is MGHRA and CDR2 is YSYEKL.

This clone was recorded a few times. The chain is built from TRBV28 and TRBJ2-1, with 10 bases matching TRBD1. The germline CDR1 and CDR2 sequences are MDHEN and SYDVKM. Trimming at V came to 3 bases and at J to 6 bases, leaving 8 bases not matched to a gene. The CDR3 has 16 residues. The CDR3 region has the DNA TGTGCCAGCAGTTTGATACCCGGGACAGGGGTCAATGAGCAGTTCTTC. The encoded protein is CASSLIPGTGVNEQFF.

This clone has just a few counts. This chain's CDR3 is CASSSDGQGAFGGELFF. The CDR3, as DNA: TGTGCCAGCAGTTCCGATGGACAGGGGGCTTTTGGCGGGGAGCTGTTTTTT. V is TRBV28 and J is TRBJ2-2, with 11 nucleotides matching TRBD1. Germline assignment: CDR1 MDHEN and CDR2 SYDVKM. The V and J ends lost 4 bases and 7 bases, in that order; junction bases with no gene match: 11. The CDR3 is made up of 17 amino acids.

This clone occurred a few times. The chain links TRBV20-1 to TRBJ1-1; weak D call: TRBD1 (6 bases). V gave up 6 bases and J gave up 7 bases, with 12 bases separating them. This CDR3 comprises 11 residues. In germline, CDR1 is DFQATT, CDR2 SNEGSKA (reference sequence). In DNA form, the CDR3 reads TGCAGTGCCTTTTACAGGGATGAAGCTTTCTTT. This encodes CSAFYRDEAFF.

The chain recombines TRBV7-2 with TRBJ2-7; D gene ambiguous. The V gene lost 1 base and the J gene lost 4 bases, with 17 bases spanning the gap. Germline V lookup: CDR1 SGHTA, CDR2 FQGNSA. The CDR3 has 16 amino acids. CDR3 coding DNA: TGTGCCAGCAGCTTAGTTGTCGCCTCGCCCCTATACGAGCAGTACTTC. It specifies CASSLVVASPLYEQYF.

This clone was seen a few times. This chain joins TRBV27 and TRBJ1-1; no firm D call. Germline CDR1 is MNHEY and CDR2 is SMNVEV (reference sequence). Trimming removed 3 bases from V and 1 base from J, with 6 bases in between. The CDR3 is 13 residues long. DNA of the CDR3: TGTGCCAGCAGTTTCGGGTGGAACACTGAAGCTTTCTTT. Amino acids: CASSFGWNTEAFF.

The chain has TRBV27 and TRBJ1-4; tentative D call: TRBD1 (5 bases). This CDR3 comprises 14 residues. Germline CDR1 is MNHEY and CDR2 is SMNVEV (reference sequence). V lost 6 bases and J lost 11, with 19 bases in between. CDR3 protein: CASSLDGGIGKLFF. DNA for the CDR3: TGTGCCAGCAGCCTTGACGGGGGGATTGGGAAACTGTTTTTT.

This chain uses TRBV29-1 with TRBJ2-7; 7 bases match TRBD1. CDR3 size: 12 residues. Looked up from germline, CDR1 is SQVTM and CDR2 is ANQGSEA. Unmatched junction bases numbered 4, after V lost 7 bases and J lost 1 base. The CDR3 DNA follows: TGCAGCGCGGGGACAGAATCCTACGAGCAGTACTTC. It is translated as CSAGTESYEQYF.

J is TRBJ1-2 and V is TRBV9; 7 positions match TRBD1. This CDR3 has 16 amino acids. V lost 0 bases to trimming and J lost 2 bases; unmatched junction nucleotides: 7. Germline V lookup: CDR1 SGDLS, CDR2 YYNGEE. CDR3 amino acids: CASSVGTGTTNYGYTF. CDR3 bases: TGTGCCAGCAGCGTAGGGACAGGTACAACCAACTATGGCTACACCTTC.

The chain employs TRBV30 and TRBJ2-7, with 7 bases aligning to TRBD1. The CDR3 spans 15 residues. The V gene's germline CDR1 is GTSNPN and CDR2 SVGIG (reference sequence). J gave up 0 bases and V 4 bases, and 9 bases lay outside the gene matches. The CDR3 region has the DNA TGTGCCTGGAACCCCGACAGGGCCGCCTCCTACGAGCAGTACTTC. Its translation: CAWNPDRAASYEQYF.

The rearrangement joins TRBV20-1 to TRBJ2-1; a possible D gene is TRBD2 (5 bases). V was shortened by 6 bases and J by 7 bases, with 10 bases between the two germline ends. Germline assignment: CDR1 DFQATT and CDR2 SNEGSKA (reference sequence). This CDR3 has 11 residues. The CDR3 loop is CSARARNEQFF. The CDR3 nucleotides read TGCAGTGCGAGGGCCCGGAATGAGCAGTTCTTC.

V and J are TRBV15 and TRBJ2-5; 11 bases map to TRBD1. V shed 3 bases and J 5 bases; nucleotides not matched to a gene: 8. This CDR3 region has 16 residues. Germline CDR1 LNHNV, CDR2 YYDKDF (reference sequence). This CDR3 reads CATSSGLGTGGETQYF. In DNA, the CDR3 is TGTGCCACCAGCAGTGGCCTAGGGACAGGGGGGGAGACCCAGTACTTC.

This clone occurred a few times. This chain connects TRBV29-1 to TRBJ1-4, with D perhaps matching TRBD1 (5 bases). The CDR3 is 10 amino acids. Germline-derived CDR1 and CDR2 are SQVTM and ANQGSEA. V was cut by 3 bases and J by 14 bases, with 10 bases left in between. CDR3 DNA: TGCAGCGTTGAGGGCGGGGGTCTGTTTTTT. This sequence encodes CSVEGGGLFF.

The sample holds one count of this clone. V is TRBV4-2 and J is TRBJ2-2; D is ambiguous. Trimming shortened V by 3 bases and J by 4 bases, and 6 bases separated the two germline ends. The CDR3 runs 13 residues. Germline lookup yields CDR1 LGHNA and CDR2 YNFKEQ. This CDR3 reads CASSQVSTGELFF. DNA for the CDR3: TGTGCCAGCAGCCAGGTCAGCACCGGGGAGCTGTTTTTT.

J is TRBJ2-3 and V is TRBV28, with 7 bases identical to TRBD2. Trimming removed 8 bases from V and 6 bases from J; junction bases left unmatched: 8. The length of the CDR3 is 13 residues. The germline CDR1 and CDR2 sequences are MDHEN and SYDVKM. CDR3 sequence: CASGTTITDTQYF. CDR3 nucleotides: TGTGCCAGCGGGACTACCATCACGGATACGCAGTATTTT.

This sequence joins TRBV7-3 and TRBJ2-7, with 8 bases aligning to TRBD1. V shed 5 bases and J 6 bases; nucleotides not matched to a gene: 6. CDR1 SGHTA and CDR2 FQGTGA come from the germline V gene. The CDR3 runs to 13 residues. The CDR3: CASSPGQGLEQYF. The DNA for the CDR3 is TGTGCCAGCAGCCCTGGACAGGGCCTCGAGCAGTACTTC. Full variable domain (rest looked up from reference TRBV7-3 and TRBJ2-7): GAGVSQTPSNKVTEKGKYVELRCDPISGHTALYWYRQSLGQGPEFLIYFQGTGAADDSGLPNDRFFAVRPEGSVSTLKIQRTERGDSAVYLCASSPGQGLEQYFGPGTRLTVT.

The chain recombines TRBV29-1 with TRBJ2-6; weak D call: TRBD1 (5 bases). Germline CDR1 SQVTM, CDR2 ANQGSEA. The CDR3 contains 15 residues. V lost 4 bases and J lost 0, with 10 bases in between. DNA of the CDR3: TGCAGCGTTGGTACTGGGGCCTCTGGGGCCAACGTCCTGACTTTC. It specifies CSVGTGASGANVLTF. Variable domain in full (rest from reference TRBV29-1 and TRBJ2-6): SAVISQKPSRDICQRGTSLTIQCQVDSQVTMMFWYRQQPGQSLTLIATANQGSEATYESGFVIDKFPISRPNLTFSTLTVSNMSPEDSSIYLCSVGTGASGANVLTFGAGSRLTVL.

The table lists this clone with a few counts. V usage is TRBV28 and J usage is TRBJ2-4; TRBD2 aligns across 12 bases. The germline CDR1 and CDR2 sequences are MDHEN and SYDVKM. V lost 6 bases, J lost 6 bases, and 6 bases stayed unmatched. This CDR3 spans 15 amino acids. CDR3 loop: CASSSSGGERNIQYF. The CDR3, as DNA: TGTGCCAGCAGCTCTAGCGGGGGGGAGAGAAACATTCAGTACTTC.

This clone was seen a handful of times. The rearrangement uses TRBV7-2 and TRBJ2-5, with unresolved D. Trimming shortened V by 5 bases and J by 2 bases, and 6 bases separated the two germline ends. The CDR3 is 12 amino acids. The germline CDR1 and CDR2 sequences are SGHTA and FQGNSA. The CDR3 here is CASSPRQETQYF. The CDR3 region has the DNA TGTGCCAGCAGCCCTAGGCAAGAGACCCAGTACTTC.

The CDR3 DNA is TGCAGCTTCTCCTCTGGACTAGCGGGTACCGGGGAGCTGTTTTTT. Its protein is CSFSSGLAGTGELFF. This chain joins TRBV29-1 and TRBJ2-2; TRBD2 agrees at 11 bases. V shed 8 bases, J shed 5 bases, and the junction held 10 bases outside the gene matches. Germline loops: CDR1 SQVTM, CDR2 ANQGSEA. The CDR3 loop spans 15 amino acids.

J is TRBJ2-2 and V is TRBV4-3; 14 nucleotides align to TRBD2. CDR1 is LGHNA and CDR2 is YSLEER in the germline V gene. The V segment lost 0 bases and the J segment 4 bases; nucleotides outside the gene matches: 4. The CDR3 is made up of 18 amino acids. The CDR3 coding sequence is TGCGCCAGCAGCCAAGATCCAGGACTAGCGGGGGGCACCGGGGAGCTGTTTTTT. This gives the protein CASSQDPGLAGGTGELFF.

V is TRBV30 and J is TRBJ1-1, with no clear D. In germline, CDR1 is GTSNPN, CDR2 SVGIG (reference sequence). The CDR3 consists of 13 residues. Trimming took 0 bases from V and 3 from J, leaving 8 bases between them. CDR3 DNA: TGTGCCTGGAGTGTACAGTTGGACACTGAAGCTTTCTTT. It yields the protein CAWSVQLDTEAFF.

The V and J genes are TRBV9 and TRBJ2-6, with D possibly TRBD1 on 6 matching bases. The CDR3 loop spans 16 amino acids. Trimming shortened V by 4 bases and J by 3 bases, and 14 bases separated the two germline ends. Germline V gene lookup returns CDR1 SGDLS and CDR2 YYNGEE. CDR3 protein: CASSKTGSSGANVLTF. CDR3 coding DNA: TGTGCCAGCAGCAAGACAGGTTCGAGTGGGGCCAACGTCCTGACTTTC.

The rearrangement joins TRBV14 to TRBJ2-5; the D is unclear. CDR1 and CDR2 (germline): SGHDN, FVKESK. Trimming removed 0 bases at V and 5 bases at J, with 10 bases between. The length of the CDR3 is 14 residues. The CDR3 loop reads CASSQDRKLETQYF. CDR3 bases: TGTGCCAGCAGCCAAGACAGGAAATTGGAGACCCAGTACTTC. Drawing the rest from reference TRBV14 and TRBJ2-5, the complete variable domain is EAGVTQFPSHSVIEKGQTVTLRCDPISGHDNLYWYRRVMGKEIKFLLHFVKESKQDESGMPNNRFLAERTGGTYSTLKVQPAELEDSGVYFCASSQDRKLETQYFGPGTRLLVL.

This chain connects TRBV7-2 to TRBJ2-5; 9 bases are shared with TRBD1. V dropped 3 bases and J dropped 5; count of bases not matched to a gene: 4. CDR1 SGHTA and CDR2 FQGNSA come from the germline V gene. This CDR3 comprises 14 residues. The CDR3 DNA is TGTGCCAGCAGCTTGACAGGGGGGGCTGAGACCCAGTACTTC. Residues: CASSLTGGAETQYF.

The chain combines TRBV28 with TRBJ1-1, with 8 positions matching TRBD1. The CDR3 runs to 15 residues. The V segment lost 5 bases and the J segment 1 base; nucleotides outside the gene matches: 6. The germline gives CDR1 MDHEN, CDR2 SYDVKM. CDR3 sequence reads: CASSPAGTGNTEAFF. The CDR3 DNA is TGTGCCAGCAGTCCGGCGGGGACAGGGAACACTGAAGCTTTCTTT.

This clone was observed a few times. This chain connects TRBV9 to TRBJ2-5, with D possibly TRBD1 on 6 matching bases. Trimming pared 1 base from V and 5 bases from J, leaving 15 bases between. CDR3 length equals 15 residues. Germline CDR1 reads SGDLS; CDR2 reads YYNGEE. The CDR3 coding sequence is TGTGCCAGCAGCGTATTGGGACAAGTAATTGAGACCCAGTACTTC. Amino acid sequence: CASSVLGQVIETQYF.

A few counts support this clone. The chain links TRBV10-3 to TRBJ1-5; D gene ambiguous. CDR1 is ENHRY, CDR2 SYGVKD, per germline. This CDR3 comprises 12 residues. Trimming removed 4 bases from V and 2 bases from J, with 3 bases in between. The chain's CDR3 is CAISGGNQPQHF. CDR3 DNA: TGTGCCATCAGTGGAGGCAATCAGCCCCAGCATTTT.